The 6 T cell receptor beta chains below come from one sample, sequenced in a study of CD4 T cells in relation to SARS-CoV-2 and coronaviruses. Clones were read by immunoSEQ multiplex PCR, and TCRdb kept only the in-frame ones, dropping some. The sample gives over 25,000 clones, about three quarters of which show up once; around 15% is in the top ten. Their cognate antigens are unknown. CD4+ T cells from unexposed donors were obtained before the COVID-19 pandemic (2011-2018). Isolation of CD4+ T cells took place after nine to ten days in culture. The sequenced sample was CD4+ T cells from PBMCs, cultured in vitro. These receptors all come from a human donor in good health.

This chain uses TRBV18 with TRBJ1-6; unclear D gene. The CDR3 extends over 16 amino acids. V gave up 4 bases and J gave up 6 bases, with 16 bases separating them. The V gene's germline CDR1 is KGHSH and CDR2 LQKENI. For the CDR3, the DNA is TGTGCCAGCTCACTTGGGCTGGGGTTGGGTAATTCACCCCTCCACTTT. As protein: CASSLGLGLGNSPLHF.

This clone was recorded a few times. V and J are TRBV7-2 and TRBJ1-1; D is ambiguous. The CDR3 has 15 residues. Per germline, CDR1 SGHTA and CDR2 FQGNSA. The V end was cut by 0 bases, the J end by 6 bases, with 14 bases between. CDR3 region: CASSLAWSQVSEAFF. DNA for the CDR3: TGTGCCAGCAGCTTAGCCTGGAGTCAAGTCTCTGAAGCTTTCTTT.

The gene calls are TRBV5-1 and TRBJ1-4; 10 nucleotides line up with TRBD1. Unmatched junction bases numbered 2, after V lost 0 bases and J lost 6 bases. Germline V gives CDR1 SGHRS, CDR2 YFSETQ. The CDR3 contains 15 residues. CDR3 in amino acids: CASSLAGTGDEKLFF. The CDR3 region has the DNA TGCGCCAGCAGCTTGGCTGGGACAGGGGATGAAAAACTGTTTTTT. Based on the CDR3 plus reference TRBV5-1 and TRBJ1-4, the full variable domain is KAGVTQTPRYLIKTRGQQVTLSCSPISGHRSVSWYQQTPGQGLQFLFEYFSETQRNKGNFPGRFSGRQFSNSRSEMNVSTLELGDSALYLCASSLAGTGDEKLFFGSGTQLSVL.

The chain is built from TRBV5-1 and TRBJ1-1; D is unresolved. Trimming cost V 4 bases and J 1 base, with 17 bases left between them. The germline CDR1 and CDR2 sequences are SGHRS and YFSETQ. The CDR3 has 16 amino acids. CDR3 DNA sequence: TGCGCCAGCAGCGGCTTGGGCGCGGAATCGAACACTGAAGCTTTCTTT. Amino acids: CASSGLGAESNTEAFF. Full variable domain (outside the CDR3, taken from reference TRBV5-1 and TRBJ1-1): KAGVTQTPRYLIKTRGQQVTLSCSPISGHRSVSWYQQTPGQGLQFLFEYFSETQRNKGNFPGRFSGRQFSNSRSEMNVSTLELGDSALYLCASSGLGAESNTEAFFGQGTRLTVV.

The chain combines TRBV3-1 (or the pseudogene TRBV3-2) with TRBJ2-7, with a possible D match to TRBD2 (6 bases). The CDR3 is 12 residues long. Germline lookup yields CDR1 LGHDT and CDR2 YNNKEL (reference sequence). Between the trimmed V and J ends, which lost 4 bases and 5 bases, there was a span of 9 bases. CDR3 DNA: TGTGCCAGCAGCCTGGGACTTAACGAGCAGTACTTC. As protein: CASSLGLNEQYF.

The chain carries TRBV5-6 and TRBJ1-4, with no clear D. Between the trimmed V and J ends, which lost 5 bases and 8 bases, there was a span of 10 bases. The CDR3 has 12 amino acids. Germline CDR1 SGHDT, CDR2 YYEEEE. CDR3 sequence reads: CASRGNAEKLFF. CDR3 coding DNA: TGTGCCAGCAGGGGGAACGCAGAAAAACTGTTTTTT.